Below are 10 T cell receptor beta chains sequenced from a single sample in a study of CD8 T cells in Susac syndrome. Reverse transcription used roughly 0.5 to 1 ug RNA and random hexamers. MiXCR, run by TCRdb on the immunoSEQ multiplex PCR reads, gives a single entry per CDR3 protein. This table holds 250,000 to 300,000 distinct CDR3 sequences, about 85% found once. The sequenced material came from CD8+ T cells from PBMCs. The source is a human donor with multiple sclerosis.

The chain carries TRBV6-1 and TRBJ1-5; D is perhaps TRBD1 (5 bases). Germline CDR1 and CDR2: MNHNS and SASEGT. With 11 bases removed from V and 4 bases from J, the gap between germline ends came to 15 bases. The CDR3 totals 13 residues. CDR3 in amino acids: CASLEGRNQPQHF. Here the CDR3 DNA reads TGTGCCTCACTCGAGGGGCGAAATCAGCCCCAGCATTTT.

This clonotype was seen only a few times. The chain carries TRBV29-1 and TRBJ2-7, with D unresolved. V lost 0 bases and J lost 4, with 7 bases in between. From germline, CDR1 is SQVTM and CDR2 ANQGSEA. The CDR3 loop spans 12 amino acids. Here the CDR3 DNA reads TGCAGCGTTGAAGATAGACTTTACGAGCAGTACTTC. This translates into CSVEDRLYEQYF.

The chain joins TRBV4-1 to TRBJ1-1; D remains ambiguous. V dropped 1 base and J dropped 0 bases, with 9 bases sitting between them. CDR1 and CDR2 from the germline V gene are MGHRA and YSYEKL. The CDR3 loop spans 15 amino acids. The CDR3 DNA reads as TGCGCCAGCAGCCAAGTTGGGAAAATGAACACTGAAGCTTTCTTT. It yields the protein CASSQVGKMNTEAFF.

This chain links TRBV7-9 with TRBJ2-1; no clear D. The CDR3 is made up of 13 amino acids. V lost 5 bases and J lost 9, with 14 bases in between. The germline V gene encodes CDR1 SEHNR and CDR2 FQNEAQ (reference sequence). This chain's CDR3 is CASSPAQGPEQFF. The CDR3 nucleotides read TGTGCCAGCAGCCCTGCTCAAGGGCCTGAGCAGTTCTTC.

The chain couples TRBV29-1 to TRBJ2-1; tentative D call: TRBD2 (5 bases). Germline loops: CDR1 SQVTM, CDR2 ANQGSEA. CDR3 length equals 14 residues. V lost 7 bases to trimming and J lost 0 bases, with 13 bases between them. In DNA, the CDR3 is TGCAGCGCCGAGGGCACCAGCTCCTACAATGAGCAGTTCTTC. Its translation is CSAEGTSSYNEQFF.

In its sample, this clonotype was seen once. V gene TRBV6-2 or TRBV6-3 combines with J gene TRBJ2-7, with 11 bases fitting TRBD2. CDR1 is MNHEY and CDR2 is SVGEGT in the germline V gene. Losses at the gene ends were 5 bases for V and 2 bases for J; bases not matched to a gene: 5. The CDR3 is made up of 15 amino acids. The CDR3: CASSKGTSGTYEQYF. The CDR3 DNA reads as TGTGCCAGCAGTAAAGGGACTAGCGGTACCTACGAGCAGTACTTC.

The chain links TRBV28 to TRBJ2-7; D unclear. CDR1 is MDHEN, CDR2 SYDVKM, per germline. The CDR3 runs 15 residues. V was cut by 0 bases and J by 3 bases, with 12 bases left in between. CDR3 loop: CASSLWVQVLYEQYF. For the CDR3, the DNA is TGTGCCAGCAGTTTATGGGTCCAGGTCCTCTACGAGCAGTACTTC.

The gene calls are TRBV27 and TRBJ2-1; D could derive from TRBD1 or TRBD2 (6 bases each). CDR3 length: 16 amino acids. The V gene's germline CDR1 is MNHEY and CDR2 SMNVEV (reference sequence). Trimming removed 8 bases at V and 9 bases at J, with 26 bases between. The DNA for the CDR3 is TGTGCCAGCGGCCCCTTGGGGGGCCCCTCTATAATTGAGCAGTTCTTC. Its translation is CASGPLGGPSIIEQFF.

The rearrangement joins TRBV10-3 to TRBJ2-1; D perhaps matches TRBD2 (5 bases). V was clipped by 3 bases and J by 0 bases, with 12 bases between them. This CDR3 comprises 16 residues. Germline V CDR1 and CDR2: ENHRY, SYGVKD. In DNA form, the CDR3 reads TGTGCCATCAGTGACCCCCCGGGAAGCTCCTACAATGAGCAGTTCTTC. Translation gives CAISDPPGSSYNEQFF.

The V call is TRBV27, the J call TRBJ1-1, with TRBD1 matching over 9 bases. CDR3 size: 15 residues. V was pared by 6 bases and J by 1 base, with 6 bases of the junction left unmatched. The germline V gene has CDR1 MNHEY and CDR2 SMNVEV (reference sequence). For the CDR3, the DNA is TGTGCCAGCAGCCTACAGGGGGCATCGAACACTGAAGCTTTCTTT. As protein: CASSLQGASNTEAFF.